The 15 T cell receptor beta chains below were found in one sample sequenced in a study of T cells expressing NK-cell markers. For each CDR3 protein, TCRdb gives one entry from its re-call of the 5' RACE reads, without DNA. This table holds approximately 440,000 distinct CDR3 sequences. The specimen sequenced was blood T cells: a sorted CD56 or NKG2C T cell subset, CD4+ or CD8+ T cells, or bulk PBMC T cells (not recorded which). The receptor set was obtained from a woman in her 50s in good health.

This chain links TRBV20-1 with TRBJ1-1. CDR1 is DFQATT and CDR2 is SNEGSKA in the germline V gene (reference sequence). The CDR3 runs 15 residues. CDR3 residues: CSARDLQAANTEAFF.

The chain combines TRBV5-5 with TRBJ2-3. This CDR3 is built from 16 residues. CDR1 SGHKS and CDR2 YYEKEE come from the germline V gene (reference sequence). This CDR3 is CASSLGPTPSTDTQYF.

The chain links TRBV12-3 or TRBV12-4 to TRBJ1-2; checking the TCRdb D call of TRBD1 is not possible without DNA. This CDR3 spans 15 amino acids. The chain's CDR3 is CASRLQGALRYGYTF.

The chain joins TRBV2 to TRBJ2-1. The CDR3 consists of 14 residues. Germline-derived CDR1 and CDR2 are SNHLY and FYNNEI. CDR3 residues: CASSWTLSQNEQFF.

The chain carries TRBV9 and TRBJ2-2; TCRdb names TRBD1, which stays unverified in the absence of DNA. This CDR3 region has 13 residues. Looked up from germline, CDR1 is SGDLS and CDR2 is YYNGEE. CDR3 amino acids: CASSPQGFGELFF.

V is TRBV2 and J is TRBJ2-3; TCRdb calls TRBD1, which cannot be checked without DNA. This CDR3 comprises 15 residues. Germline V CDR1 and CDR2: SNHLY, FYNNEI. This CDR3 reads CATQSRGTDTDTQYF. Supplemented by reference TRBV2 and TRBJ2-3, the full variable domain reads EPEVTQTPSHQVTQMGQEVILRCVPISNHLYFYWYRQILGQKVEFLVSFYNNEISEKSEIFDDQFSVERPDGSNFTLKIRSTKLEDSAMYFCATQSRGTDTDTQYFGPGTRLTVL.

This chain links TRBV29-1 with TRBJ1-1; TCRdb indicates TRBD1, and absent DNA this call remains unverified. This CDR3 comprises 14 residues. CDR1 is SQVTM and CDR2 is ANQGSEA in the germline V gene. The CDR3 sequence is CSVCRDNHGTEAFF.

This chain links TRBV5-1 with TRBJ1-3. The CDR3 sequence is 15 residues long. Germline assignment: CDR1 SGHRS and CDR2 YFSETQ. CDR3 sequence: CASSLGERSGNTIYF.

This chain links TRBV9 with TRBJ2-1; absent DNA, TCRdb's TRBD2 call cannot be checked. This CDR3 spans 14 amino acids. Germline CDR1 SGDLS, CDR2 YYNGEE. CDR3 sequence reads: CASSVARLANEQFF.

V is TRBV20-1 and J is TRBJ2-5; the TCRdb D gene call, TRBD1, has no DNA to confirm it. This CDR3 comprises 15 residues. The V gene's germline CDR1 is DFQATT and CDR2 SNEGSKA (reference sequence). CDR3 loop: CSARPTTGEFGTQYF.

The rearrangement joins TRBV19 to TRBJ1-2; TCRdb names TRBD1, which stays unverified in the absence of DNA. This CDR3 has 16 residues. In germline, CDR1 is LNHDA, CDR2 SQIVND (reference sequence). The CDR3 reads CASSRSTGGEGYGYTF.

This chain uses TRBV19 with TRBJ2-1; lacking DNA, the TRBD1 call made by TCRdb goes unchecked. The CDR3 is 14 residues long. Germline values: CDR1 LNHDA, CDR2 SQIVND (reference sequence). CDR3: CASSIQGVWAAQFF.

The rearrangement joins TRBV28 to TRBJ2-4; TCRdb reports TRBD1, a call that lacks DNA to check it against. Germline V gives CDR1 MDHEN, CDR2 SYDVKM. The CDR3 loop spans 12 amino acids. This CDR3 is CASMQGRNIQYF.

This chain links TRBV14 with TRBJ2-7; lacking DNA, the TRBD1 call made by TCRdb goes unchecked. The CDR3 is 14 amino acids. Germline V gene data show CDR1 as SGHDN and CDR2 as FVKESK. The CDR3 sequence: CASSQGLTGFEQYF.

The gene calls are TRBV6-2 or TRBV6-3 and TRBJ1-5. This CDR3 region has 16 residues. The germline V gene encodes CDR1 MNHEY and CDR2 SVGEGT. The CDR3 loop reads CASSYPTGFSNQPQHF.